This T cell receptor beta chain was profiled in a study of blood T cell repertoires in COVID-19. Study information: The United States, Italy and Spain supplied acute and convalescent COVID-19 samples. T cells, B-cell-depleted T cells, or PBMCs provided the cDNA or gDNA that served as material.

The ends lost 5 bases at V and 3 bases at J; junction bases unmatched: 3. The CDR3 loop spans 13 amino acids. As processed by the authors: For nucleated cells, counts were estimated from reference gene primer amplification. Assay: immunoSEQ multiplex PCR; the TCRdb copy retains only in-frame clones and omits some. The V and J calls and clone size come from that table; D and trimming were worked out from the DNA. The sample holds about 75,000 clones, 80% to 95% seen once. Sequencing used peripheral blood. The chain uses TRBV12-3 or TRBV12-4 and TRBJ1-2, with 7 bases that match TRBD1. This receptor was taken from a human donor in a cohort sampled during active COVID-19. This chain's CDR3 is CASSLTGDYGYTF. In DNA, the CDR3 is TGTGCCAGCAGTCTTACAGGGGACTATGGCTACACCTTC.